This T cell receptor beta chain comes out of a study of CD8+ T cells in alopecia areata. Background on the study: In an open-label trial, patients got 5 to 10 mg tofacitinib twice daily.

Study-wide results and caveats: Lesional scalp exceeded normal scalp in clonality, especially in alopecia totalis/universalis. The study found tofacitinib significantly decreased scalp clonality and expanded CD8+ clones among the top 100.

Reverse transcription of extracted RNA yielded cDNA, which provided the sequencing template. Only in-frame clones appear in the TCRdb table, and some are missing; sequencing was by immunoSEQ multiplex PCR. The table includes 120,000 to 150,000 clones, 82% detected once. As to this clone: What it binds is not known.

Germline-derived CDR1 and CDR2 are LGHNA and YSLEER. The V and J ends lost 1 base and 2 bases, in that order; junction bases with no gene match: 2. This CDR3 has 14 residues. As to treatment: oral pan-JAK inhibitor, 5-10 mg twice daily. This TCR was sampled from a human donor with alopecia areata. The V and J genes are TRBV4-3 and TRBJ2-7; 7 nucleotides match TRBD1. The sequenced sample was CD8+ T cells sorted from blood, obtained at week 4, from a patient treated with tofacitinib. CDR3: CASSQGQGAYEQYF. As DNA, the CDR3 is TGCGCCAGCAGCCAAGGACAGGGTGCCTACGAGCAGTACTTC.